These T cell receptor beta chains were read from a single sample in a study of blood T cells in healthy people across ages. TCRdb analysed the 5' RACE reads with MiXCR anew, one entry per CDR3 protein. The repertoire holds over 500,000 distinct CDR3 sequences, with approximately 26% as singletons. The data were also submitted as part of a second study, on T cells of mothers and their children.

The specimen was blood. The receptor source for this set is a boy aged 2 to 10 in good health. CDR3s include the opening cysteine and the closing phenylalanine or tryptophan. D genes are given only for firm matches. Some rows have no size entry. The others give once, few or many, or a class for an expanded clone.

v_call	j_call	clone_size	d_call	cdr3_aa	cdr3_nt
TRBV6-5	TRBJ1-1	NA	NA	CASRYKGTEAFF	TGTGCCAGCAGATACAAGGGAACTGAAGCTTTCTTT
TRBV29-1	TRBJ2-5	NA	NA	CSVEISSRRWETQYF	TGCAGCGTTGAAATATCTAGCCGGAGGTGGGAGACCCAGTACTTC
TRBV12-3/TRBV12-4	TRBJ2-2	few	TRBD2	CASSVAGINTGELFF	TGTGCCAGCAGTGTAGCGGGTATTAACACCGGGGAGCTGTTTTTT
TRBV7-2	TRBJ2-2	NA	NA	CASSSRGPPGELFF	TGTGCCAGCAGCTCTCGAGGCCCCCCCGGGGAGCTGTTTTTT
TRBV4-1	TRBJ2-4	few	NA	CASSQEVGFSVQYF	TGCGCCAGCAGCCAAGAAGTGGGGTTCAGTGTTCAGTACTTC
TRBV20-1	TRBJ2-4	NA	TRBD1	CSAGDREVAKNIQYF	TGCAGTGCTGGGGACAGGGAGGTAGCCAAAAACATTCAGTACTTC
TRBV5-1	TRBJ2-5	NA	NA	CASSQRGQSAIIQETQYF	TGCGCCAGCAGCCAGCGCGGACAGTCTGCGATCATACAAGAGACCCAGTACTTC
TRBV29-1	TRBJ2-7	NA	NA	CSVDRVLEQYF	TGCAGCGTTGACAGGGTACTCGAGCAGTACTTC
TRBV10-3	TRBJ1-1	few	NA	CAISAEARGTEAFF	TGTGCCATCAGTGCGGAGGCGAGGGGCACTGAAGCTTTCTTT
TRBV6-5	TRBJ2-5	few	NA	CASKAGPGAQYF	TGTGCCAGCAAAGCGGGCCCGGGGGCCCAGTACTTC
TRBV20-1	TRBJ2-7	NA	TRBD2	CSAKLAGVYEQYF	TGCAGTGCGAAACTAGCGGGGGTATACGAGCAGTACTTC
TRBV20-1	TRBJ2-1	few	TRBD2	CSALEISPLAIIDEQFF	TGCAGTGCGCTAGAGATTAGCCCACTAGCGATTATCGATGAGCAGTTCTTC
TRBV2	TRBJ1-2	few	TRBD1	CASSPRQGGYGYTF	TGTGCTAGCAGCCCTAGACAGGGAGGATATGGCTACACCTTC
TRBV20-1	TRBJ2-5	NA	TRBD2	CSAAAGGVQETQYF	TGCAGTGCTGCTGCGGGGGGGGTACAAGAGACCCAGTACTTC
TRBV7-6	TRBJ2-1	few	TRBD2	CASSLGGLAGGLYNEQFF	TGTGCCAGCAGCTTAGGGGGACTAGCGGGAGGACTCTACAATGAGCAGTTCTTC
TRBV3-1	TRBJ2-7	NA	NA	CASSQYSGSEQYF	TGTGCCAGCAGCCAATATAGTGGATCGGAGCAGTACTTC
TRBV6-6	TRBJ1-1	NA	NA	CASSYSRGGNTEAFF	TGTGCCAGCAGTTACTCGCGGGGCGGGAACACTGAAGCTTTCTTT
TRBV7-6	TRBJ2-5	NA	NA	CATYIGWRGHTPETQYF	TGTGCCACTTATATTGGCTGGCGGGGGCATACACCAGAGACCCAGTACTTC
TRBV29-1	TRBJ2-5	NA	NA	CSVEIWEQETQYF	TGCAGCGTTGAAATCTGGGAACAAGAGACCCAGTACTTC
TRBV5-8	TRBJ2-6	few	TRBD1	CATLETGVFSGANVLTF	TGTGCCACCTTGGAGACAGGGGTGTTCTCTGGGGCCAACGTCCTGACTTTC
TRBV9	TRBJ2-2	NA	TRBD2	CASSGQRLAGLGGELFF	TGTGCCAGCAGCGGACAACGACTAGCGGGGTTGGGCGGGGAGCTGTTTTTT
TRBV12-3/TRBV12-4	TRBJ1-4	NA	TRBD1	CASRQGGEKLFF	TGTGCCAGCCGACAGGGGGGCGAAAAACTGTTTTTT
TRBV9	TRBJ1-2	few	TRBD1	CASSVGSGGNYGYTF	TGTGCCAGCAGCGTAGGGTCAGGGGGAAACTATGGCTACACCTTC
TRBV6-6	TRBJ2-1	NA	TRBD1	CASSNSRGQGGNEQFF	TGTGCCAGCAGTAATTCTAGGGGACAGGGAGGCAATGAGCAGTTCTTC
TRBV6-6	TRBJ1-1	NA	TRBD1	CASTRQGWPEAFF	TGTGCCAGCACCCGACAGGGGTGGCCTGAAGCTTTCTTT
TRBV4-1	TRBJ2-2	few	TRBD2	CASSQLLAGGPNTGELFF	TGCGCCAGCAGCCAACTACTAGCGGGGGGTCCGAACACCGGGGAGCTGTTTTTT
TRBV3-1	TRBJ2-1	NA	TRBD1	CASSYRDSLYSEQFF	TGTGCCAGCAGTTACCGGGACAGCCTGTACAGTGAGCAGTTCTTC
TRBV7-2	TRBJ1-2	many	TRBD1	CASRRDRRNYGYTF	TGTGCCAGCAGGAGGGACAGACGGAACTATGGCTACACCTTC
TRBV12-3/TRBV12-4	TRBJ2-7	NA	TRBD2	CASSPGLKRIYEQYF	TGTGCCAGCAGCCCGGGACTAAAAAGGATCTACGAGCAGTACTTC
TRBV4-2	TRBJ1-2	few	TRBD1	CASSQEKGGYYGYTF	TGTGCCAGCAGCCAAGAAAAAGGGGGCTACTATGGCTACACCTTC
TRBV6-1	TRBJ2-7	NA	TRBD1	CASTPTGGHSYEQYF	TGTGCCAGCACCCCGACAGGGGGCCACTCCTACGAGCAGTACTTC
TRBV5-1	TRBJ2-1	NA	NA	CASSPTVGGGHEQFF	TGCGCCAGCAGCCCCACCGTGGGAGGGGGGCATGAGCAGTTCTTC
TRBV15	TRBJ2-7	NA	TRBD2	CATSRGGTSGRGAYEQYF	TGTGCCACCAGCAGAGGAGGGACTAGCGGGAGAGGGGCCTACGAGCAGTACTTC
TRBV25-1	TRBJ2-2	NA	NA	CASSEYSLGLTTGELFF	TGTGCCAGCAGTGAATATAGCCTGGGACTTACCACCGGGGAGCTGTTTTTT
TRBV12-3/TRBV12-4	TRBJ2-5	few	TRBD1	CASSPGTGGPQETQYF	TGTGCCAGCAGTCCCGGGACAGGGGGACCTCAAGAGACCCAGTACTTC
TRBV10-2	TRBJ2-7	many	TRBD2	CASSSGTSGRAPPYEQYF	TGCGCCAGCAGCTCTGGGACTAGCGGGAGGGCCCCCCCCTACGAGCAGTACTTC
TRBV20-1	TRBJ2-1	few	TRBD2	CSARKPGLVLHNEQFF	TGCAGTGCTAGAAAGCCGGGACTAGTCCTCCACAATGAGCAGTTCTTC
TRBV20-1	TRBJ2-1	NA	NA	CSASTGGTYNEQFF	TGCAGTGCTTCGACTGGCGGGACCTACAATGAGCAGTTCTTC
TRBV20-1	TRBJ2-5	NA	TRBD2	CSARDPGLAGVETQYF	TGCAGTGCTAGAGACCCCGGACTAGCGGGAGTGGAGACCCAGTACTTC
TRBV2	TRBJ2-1	NA	NA	CASSDRAGPYNEQFF	TGTGCCAGCAGTGACAGGGCGGGTCCCTACAATGAGCAGTTCTTC
TRBV7-2	TRBJ2-5	NA	TRBD2	CASSSRTSGEKTQYF	TGTGCCAGCAGCTCACGGACTAGCGGGGAAAAGACCCAGTACTTC
TRBV23-1	TRBJ2-5	NA	TRBD2	CASSQSWLAVQETQYF	TGCGCCAGCAGTCAATCGTGGCTAGCGGTCCAAGAGACCCAGTACTTC
TRBV14	TRBJ2-1	few	NA	CASSRLAYNEQFF	TGTGCCAGCAGCCGGCTGGCCTACAATGAGCAGTTCTTC
TRBV7-2	TRBJ2-4	few	NA	CASSTDGKNIQYF	TGTGCCAGCAGCACGGACGGCAAAAACATTCAGTACTTC
TRBV20-1	TRBJ2-1	NA	TRBD2	CSAELRTSGGPSSYNEQFF	TGCAGTGCCGAACTTCGGACTAGCGGGGGCCCGAGCTCCTACAATGAGCAGTTCTTC
TRBV18	TRBJ2-5	few	NA	CASSPRVLEETQYF	TGTGCCAGCTCACCTAGGGTTTTGGAAGAGACCCAGTACTTC
TRBV29-1	TRBJ2-7	NA	TRBD1	CSVGDRESYEQYF	TGCAGCGTTGGGGACAGGGAATCCTACGAGCAGTACTTC
TRBV2	TRBJ2-7	NA	NA	CASSEVVGGSNEQYF	TGTGCCAGCAGTGAAGTCGTGGGGGGTAGCAACGAGCAGTACTTC
TRBV19	TRBJ2-7	NA	NA	CASSKAPPTLYEQYF	TGTGCCAGTAGTAAAGCGCCGCCCACACTATACGAGCAGTACTTC
TRBV12-5	TRBJ1-1	NA	NA	CASGPLKGGYYTEAFF	TGTGCTAGTGGTCCCCTCAAGGGAGGGTATTACACTGAAGCTTTCTTT
TRBV7-2	TRBJ2-1	NA	NA	CASSSRLFGNEQFF	TGTGCCAGCAGCTCCAGACTCTTCGGCAATGAGCAGTTCTTC
TRBV24-1	TRBJ2-4	NA	TRBD2	CATSAHGGTSGRAKNIQYF	TGTGCCACCAGTGCCCACGGGGGGACTAGCGGTAGAGCCAAAAACATTCAGTACTTC
TRBV30	TRBJ2-4	NA	NA	CAWSPRPPSMNF	TGTGCCTGGAGTCCGCGGCCCCCCAGTATGAACTTC
TRBV9	TRBJ1-6	NA	NA	CASSVGTYNSPLHF	TGTGCCAGCAGCGTAGGGACATATAATTCACCCCTCCACTTT
TRBV28	TRBJ2-2	NA	NA	CASRSLFSGELFF	TGTGCCAGCAGGAGTCTGTTCTCCGGGGAGCTGTTTTTT
TRBV9	TRBJ2-1	NA	TRBD2	CASSVRPSSGRASNEQFF	TGTGCCAGCAGCGTACGCCCTTCTAGCGGGAGGGCCTCGAATGAGCAGTTCTTC
TRBV6-5	TRBJ1-2	few	NA	CASSYSGVVGYGYTF	TGTGCCAGCAGTTACTCTGGGGTTGTCGGCTATGGCTACACCTTC
TRBV5-1	TRBJ1-1	NA	NA	CASSFGGNAEAFF	TGCGCCAGCAGCTTTGGGGGTAACGCTGAAGCTTTCTTT
TRBV2	TRBJ1-3	few	NA	CASSESPGNTIYF	TGTGCCAGCAGTGAGTCCCCTGGAAACACTATATATTTT
TRBV24-1	TRBJ2-5	NA	TRBD1	CATSAGTDQETQYF	TGTGCCACCAGTGCCGGGACAGACCAAGAGACCCAGTACTTC